This TCR beta chain stems from a study of preoperative IRX-2 immunotherapy in early breast cancer (dated by TCRdb to the late 2010s). Ends trimmed: V by 3 bases, J by 10 bases; bases unmatched to a gene: 5. The germline V gene (reference sequence) gives CDR1 as SGHAT and CDR2 as FQDESV. The CDR3 goes from the cysteine to the phenylalanine over 14 residues. The sequence is cut down to CDR3 DNA, 42 bases in frame from base 1. This sample's treatment or condition label indicates: preoperative locoregional IRX-2 cytokine immunotherapy. The samples were obtained from a phase Ib study in which preoperative, locoregional IRX-2 cytokine immunotherapy intended to prime immune responses was tested. Patients with early-stage breast cancer who were given IRX-2 before surgery served as donors. The library was prepared using the immunoSEQ multiplex PCR assay. TCRdb provides this immuneACCESS table in a form limited to in-frame rearrangements. Some clones are lacking; in checked studies, under half of them reflect an unresolved V gene, and why the rest are absent is not known. The sample table holds about 24,000 clones, of which about 90% were seen once. The biggest ten clones account for less than 35% of the sample.

As to this clone: Its antigen is still unknown. Base qualities were left out, and no much larger clone turns up one base away.

Material: tumor tissue, obtained after IRX-2 immunotherapy. This TCR was recovered from a human donor with breast cancer. Recombination connected TRBV11-1 to TRBJ1-6, and 8 bases in between align with TRBD1. The bases read TGTGCCAGCAGCTTGAGACAGGGGCACTCACCCCTCCACTTT. Its coded protein is CASSLRQGHSPLHF.